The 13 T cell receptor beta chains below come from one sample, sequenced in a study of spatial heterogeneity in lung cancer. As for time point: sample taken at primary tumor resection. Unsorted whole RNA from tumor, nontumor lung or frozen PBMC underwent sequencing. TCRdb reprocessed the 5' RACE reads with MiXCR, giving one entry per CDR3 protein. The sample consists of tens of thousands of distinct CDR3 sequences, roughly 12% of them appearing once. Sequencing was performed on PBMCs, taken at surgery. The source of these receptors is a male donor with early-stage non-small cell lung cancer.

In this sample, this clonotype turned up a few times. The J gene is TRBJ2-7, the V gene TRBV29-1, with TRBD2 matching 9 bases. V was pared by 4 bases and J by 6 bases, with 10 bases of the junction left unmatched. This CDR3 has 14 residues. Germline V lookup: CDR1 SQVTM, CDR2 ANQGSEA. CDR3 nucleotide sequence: TGCAGCGTTGTCGGGCTAGCGGGACTCGGCGAGCAGTACTTC. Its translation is CSVVGLAGLGEQYF.

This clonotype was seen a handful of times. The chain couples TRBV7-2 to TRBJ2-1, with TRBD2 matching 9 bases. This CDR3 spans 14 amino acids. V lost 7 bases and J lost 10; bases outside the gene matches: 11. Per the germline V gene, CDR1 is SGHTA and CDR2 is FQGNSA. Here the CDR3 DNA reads TGTGCCAGCAATCCGGGACTAGCCGAAAAAGAGCAGTTCTTC. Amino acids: CASNPGLAEKEQFF.

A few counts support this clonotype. CDR3 coding DNA: TGCAGTGCTAGAAGTTTGTCGGGCAGCGGGGGATACAATGAGCAGTTCTTC. It encodes CSARSLSGSGGYNEQFF. V is TRBV20-1 and J is TRBJ2-1; 8 positions match TRBD2. This CDR3 is 17 amino acids long. The V gene's germline CDR1 is DFQATT and CDR2 SNEGSKA (reference sequence). After removal of 2 bases from V and 4 bases from J, the junction contained 13 bases not matched to a gene.

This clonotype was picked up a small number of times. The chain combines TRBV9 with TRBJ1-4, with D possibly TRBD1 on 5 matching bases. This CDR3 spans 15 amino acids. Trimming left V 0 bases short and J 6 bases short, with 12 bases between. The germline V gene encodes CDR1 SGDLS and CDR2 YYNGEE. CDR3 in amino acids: CASSVAGTVDEKLFF. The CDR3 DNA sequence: TGTGCCAGCAGCGTAGCGGGGACGGTCGATGAAAAACTGTTTTTT.

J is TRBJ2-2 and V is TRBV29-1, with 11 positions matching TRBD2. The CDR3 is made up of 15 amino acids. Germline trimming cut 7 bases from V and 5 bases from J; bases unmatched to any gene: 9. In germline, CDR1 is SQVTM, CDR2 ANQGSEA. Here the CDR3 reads CSAQTPSGGTGELFF. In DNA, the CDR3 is TGCAGCGCTCAAACTCCTAGCGGGGGGACCGGGGAGCTGTTTTTT.

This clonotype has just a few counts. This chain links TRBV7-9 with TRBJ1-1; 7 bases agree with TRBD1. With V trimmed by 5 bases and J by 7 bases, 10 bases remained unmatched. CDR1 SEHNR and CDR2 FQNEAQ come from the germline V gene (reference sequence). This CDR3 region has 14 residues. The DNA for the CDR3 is TGTGCCAGCAGCCTTCGTGGGACAGAGGGTGAAGCTTTCTTT. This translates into CASSLRGTEGEAFF.

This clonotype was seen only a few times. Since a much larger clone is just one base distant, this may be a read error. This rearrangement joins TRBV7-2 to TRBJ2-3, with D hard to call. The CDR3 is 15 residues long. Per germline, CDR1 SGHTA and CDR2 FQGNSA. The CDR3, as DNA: TGTGCCAGCAGCTTAGTACAACGGAGCACAGATATGCAGTATTTT. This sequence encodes CASSLVQRSTDMQYF.

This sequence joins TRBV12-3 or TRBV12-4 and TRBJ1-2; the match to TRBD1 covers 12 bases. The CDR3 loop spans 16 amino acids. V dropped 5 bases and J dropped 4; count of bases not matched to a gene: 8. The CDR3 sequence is CASSRLGTGGVYGYTF. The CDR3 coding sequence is TGTGCCAGCAGTCGCCTCGGGACAGGGGGCGTCTATGGCTACACCTTC.

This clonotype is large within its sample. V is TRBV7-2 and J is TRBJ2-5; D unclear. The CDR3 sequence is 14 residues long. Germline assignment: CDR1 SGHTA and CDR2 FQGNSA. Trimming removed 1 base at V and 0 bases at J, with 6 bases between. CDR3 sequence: CASSLGQDQETQYF. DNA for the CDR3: TGTGCCAGCAGCTTAGGCCAGGACCAAGAGACCCAGTACTTC.

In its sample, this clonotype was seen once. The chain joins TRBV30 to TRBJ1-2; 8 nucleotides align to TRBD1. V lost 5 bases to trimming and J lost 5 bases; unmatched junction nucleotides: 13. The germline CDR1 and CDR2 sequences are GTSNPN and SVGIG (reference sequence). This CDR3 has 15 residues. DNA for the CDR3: TGTGCCTGGGGGACAGGAGACCTATCACTGTATGGCTACACCTTC. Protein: CAWGTGDLSLYGYTF.

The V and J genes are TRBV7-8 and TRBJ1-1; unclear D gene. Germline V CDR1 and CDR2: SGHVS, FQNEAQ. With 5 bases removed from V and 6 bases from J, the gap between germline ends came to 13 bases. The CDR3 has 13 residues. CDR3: CASSLNRWAEAFF. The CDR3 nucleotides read TGTGCCAGCAGCCTAAACAGATGGGCTGAAGCTTTCTTT.

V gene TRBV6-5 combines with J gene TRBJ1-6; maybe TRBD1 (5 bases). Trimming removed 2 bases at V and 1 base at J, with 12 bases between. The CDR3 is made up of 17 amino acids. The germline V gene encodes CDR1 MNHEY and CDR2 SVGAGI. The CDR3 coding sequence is TGTGCCAGCAGTTACACGAGTCGGGGGTCCTATAATTCACCCCTCCACTTT. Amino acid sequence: CASSYTSRGSYNSPLHF.

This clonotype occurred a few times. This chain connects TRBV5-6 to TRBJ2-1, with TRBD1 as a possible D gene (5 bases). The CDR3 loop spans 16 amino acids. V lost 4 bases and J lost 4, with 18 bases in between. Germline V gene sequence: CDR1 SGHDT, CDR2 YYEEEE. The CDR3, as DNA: TGTGCCAGCAGCATCAACCGCAAGGGGTTGTACAATGAGCAGTTCTTC. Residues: CASSINRKGLYNEQFF.